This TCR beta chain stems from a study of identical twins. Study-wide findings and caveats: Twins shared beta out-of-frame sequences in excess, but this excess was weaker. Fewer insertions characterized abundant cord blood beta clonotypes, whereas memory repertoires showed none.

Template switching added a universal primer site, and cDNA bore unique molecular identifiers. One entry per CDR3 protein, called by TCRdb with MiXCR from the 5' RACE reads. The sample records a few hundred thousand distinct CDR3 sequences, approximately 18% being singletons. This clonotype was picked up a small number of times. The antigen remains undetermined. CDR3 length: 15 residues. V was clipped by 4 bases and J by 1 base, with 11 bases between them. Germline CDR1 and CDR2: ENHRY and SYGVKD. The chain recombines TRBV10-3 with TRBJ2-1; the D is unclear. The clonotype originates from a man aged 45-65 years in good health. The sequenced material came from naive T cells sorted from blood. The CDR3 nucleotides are TGTGCCATCAGTGCTGGTCAAGCGTCCTACAATGAGCAGTTCTTC. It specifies CAISAGQASYNEQFF.